These T cell receptor beta chains were read from a single sample in a study of vaccination and CD4 T cells after COVID-19. One entry per CDR3 protein, called by TCRdb with MiXCR from the PCR reads. This table holds 14,000 or so distinct CDR3 sequences, about 60% found once. What these receptors recognize is not known. Sequencing was performed on CD4+ T cells from blood, cultured in vitro. The receptors were gathered from a human donor who had recovered from COVID-19. Each CDR3 is given with its conserved first and last residue. A D gene is named only where the DNA matches it firmly. Clone size is not always given. Where it is, it says once, few, many or a class for expanded clones.

j_gene,d_gene,abundance,v_gene,CDR3nt,CDR3aa
TRBJ1-5,.,once,TRBV28,TGTGCCAGCAGTTTTTCACATCAGCCCCAGCATTTT,CASSFSHQPQHF
TRBJ1-1,.,.,TRBV2,TGTGCCAGCGTACAGGAGATGAACACTGAAGCTTTCTTT,CASVQEMNTEAFF
TRBJ2-3,.,.,TRBV2,TGTGCCAGCAGTGAACGGGGTAGGGACACAGATACGCAGTATTTT,CASSERGRDTDTQYF
TRBJ1-4,.,.,TRBV4-3,TGCGCCAGCAGCCCCTCAGGGATGGGTGCAACTAATGAAAAACTGTTTTTT,CASSPSGMGATNEKLFF
TRBJ2-5,TRBD1,.,TRBV7-3,TGTGCCAGCAGCGCCTACAGGGGGGAGACCCAGTACTTC,CASSAYRGETQYF
TRBJ2-2,.,few,TRBV20-1,TGCAGTGCTAGTGCGAACACCGGGGAGCTGTTTTTT,CSASANTGELFF
TRBJ2-3,TRBD2,.,TRBV7-2,TGTGCCAGCAGCTTAGAGGGACTAGGCTCAGATACGCAGTATTTT,CASSLEGLGSDTQYF
TRBJ1-6,.,.,TRBV5-1,TGCGCCAGCAGCTGGGACGGGTATAATTCACCCCTCCACTTT,CASSWDGYNSPLHF
TRBJ1-5,.,few,TRBV19,TGTGCCAGTAGTCCAGACCCCAGGGTGAGCAATCAGCCCCAGCATTTT,CASSPDPRVSNQPQHF
TRBJ2-2,TRBD2,.,TRBV20-1,TGCAGTGCTAGGCGGGGGACTAGCGGGAACACCGGGGAGCTGTTTTTT,CSARRGTSGNTGELFF
TRBJ1-4,.,.,TRBV28,TGTGCCAGCAGTTCCCCTAATGAAAAACTGTTTTTT,CASSSPNEKLFF
TRBJ2-5,TRBD1,.,TRBV20-1,TGCAGTGCAGGACAGGGGAATGTAGAGACCCAGTACTTC,CSAGQGNVETQYF
TRBJ2-1,.,.,TRBV19,TGTGCCAGTAGTATCGGGCAGTTCAATGAGCAGTTCTTC,CASSIGQFNEQFF
TRBJ1-5,.,.,TRBV20-1,TGCAGTGCTAGTTTGGGATTGCGCGGTCAGCCCCAGCATTTT,CSASLGLRGQPQHF
TRBJ2-7,TRBD1,few,TRBV15,TGTGCCACCAGCAGAAAATCCGGTATGGGTTGGACAGGGAGAGACGAGCAGTACTTC,CATSRKSGMGWTGRDEQYF
TRBJ2-1,.,.,TRBV12-3/TRBV12-4,TGTGCCAGCAGTGGGGGGCGGGAGCGGATCTATGAGCAGTTCTTC,CASSGGRERIYEQFF
TRBJ2-1,.,.,TRBV6-5,TGTGCCAGCAGTTCCACGGACCCTGGGGATGAGCAGTTCTTC,CASSSTDPGDEQFF
TRBJ1-2,.,few,TRBV30,TGTGCCTGGAGTGTTGGACCTGGGGGTACCTATGGCTACACCTTC,CAWSVGPGGTYGYTF
TRBJ1-1,.,.,TRBV18,TGTGCCAGCTCACCAGACGAGAACACTGAAGCTTTCTTT,CASSPDENTEAFF
TRBJ2-1,TRBD2,once,TRBV7-9,TGTGCCAGCAGCCCGAAACCACGACTAGCTATACCCCTCAATGAGCAGTTCTTC,CASSPKPRLAIPLNEQFF
TRBJ1-2,.,few,TRBV7-9,TGTGCCAGCAGCTCTGAGGCAGGTCACTATGGCTACACCTTC,CASSSEAGHYGYTF
TRBJ1-2,.,.,TRBV20-1,TGCAGTGCCATGACTGATTATGGCTACACCTTC,CSAMTDYGYTF
TRBJ1-2,TRBD1,.,TRBV2,TGTGCCAGCAGGGGGGACAGAGAGGGCAATGGCTACACCTTC,CASRGDREGNGYTF
TRBJ2-3,TRBD2,.,TRBV28,TGTGCCAGCAGTTTTTTCAGCTTAAGCGGGGCGACAGATACGCAGTATTTT,CASSFFSLSGATDTQYF
TRBJ1-5,TRBD1,medium-sized,TRBV6-2/TRBV6-3,TGTGCCAGCAGTTGGGGGACAGATAGCAATCAGCCCCAGCATTTT,CASSWGTDSNQPQHF
TRBJ2-7,.,.,TRBV7-9,TGTGCCAGCAGCTTCGGGGGAAGGGCCTACGAGCAGTACTTC,CASSFGGRAYEQYF
TRBJ2-1,.,few,TRBV6-4,TGTGCCAGCAGTGACGGGAGCTCCTACAATGAGCAGTTCTTC,CASSDGSSYNEQFF
TRBJ2-7,.,.,TRBV20-1,TGCAGTGCTAGAGGGCGGTATCCCTACGAGCAGTACTTC,CSARGRYPYEQYF
TRBJ2-1,TRBD2,.,TRBV20-1,TGCAGTGCTAGAGAAGCCACTAGCGGGATGGGTGAGCAGTTCTTC,CSAREATSGMGEQFF
TRBJ2-7,.,.,TRBV20-1,TGCAGTGCTAATCCCGGGGCGGGAACCCGCGAGCAGTACTTC,CSANPGAGTREQYF
TRBJ2-7,.,.,TRBV20-1,TGCAGTGCCACTCCCGGGACTCCCTACGAGCAGTACTTC,CSATPGTPYEQYF
TRBJ2-7,.,.,TRBV7-9,TGTGCCAGCAGCGGGCCGTGGGGCTCCTACGAGCAGTACTTC,CASSGPWGSYEQYF
TRBJ1-5,.,few,TRBV28,TGTGCCAGCAATCAGCCCCAGCATTTT,CASNQPQHF
TRBJ1-1,.,once,TRBV7-2,TGTGCCAGCAGCTTAGACGGGGTTGGAACTGAAGCTTTCTTT,CASSLDGVGTEAFF
TRBJ1-4,TRBD1,.,TRBV7-9,TGTGCCAGCAGCCTCGACAGGGCCGAAAAACTGTTTTTT,CASSLDRAEKLFF
TRBJ2-7,.,few,TRBV6-2/TRBV6-3,TGTGCCAGCAGTTACTTGGCCGGCTCCTACGAGCAGTACTTC,CASSYLAGSYEQYF
TRBJ1-5,TRBD1,.,TRBV7-8,TGTGCCAGCAGCTTAGCGCGGGCAGGGGGGCAGCCCCAGCATTTT,CASSLARAGGQPQHF
TRBJ1-6,TRBD1,few,TRBV30,TGTGCCTGGAGTATATCACAGGGGATAAATTCACCCCTCCACTTT,CAWSISQGINSPLHF
TRBJ2-5,TRBD2,.,TRBV20-1,TGCAGTGCGGACGGACTAGCGGGAGTTGGGGAGACCCAGTACTTC,CSADGLAGVGETQYF
TRBJ2-1,.,.,TRBV20-1,TGCAGTGCTCAGAGCGGGTCCCCTTCCTACAATGAGCAGTTCTTC,CSAQSGSPSYNEQFF
TRBJ1-1,.,medium-sized,TRBV20-1,TGCAGTGCCACCAACACTGAAGCTTTCTTT,CSATNTEAFF
TRBJ1-2,TRBD1,once,TRBV12-3/TRBV12-4,TGTGCCAGCAGTCCACAGGGGGAATTTAACTATGGCTACACCTTC,CASSPQGEFNYGYTF
TRBJ2-3,.,.,TRBV20-1,TGCAGTGCTGTGGACAGCCGTAGTCGGATAGGATACACAGATACGCAGTATTTT,CSAVDSRSRIGYTDTQYF
TRBJ2-5,TRBD2,.,TRBV19,TGTGCCAGTAGTCCTGGGACTAGCTTGGGGACCCAGTACTTC,CASSPGTSLGTQYF
TRBJ1-2,.,once,TRBV28,TGTGCCAGCAGTTTACGGGCGGGGCAGTCTGGCTACACCTTC,CASSLRAGQSGYTF